The clone carrying this T cell receptor (beta chain) was recorded only once. Germline CDR1 and CDR2: SNHLY and FYNNEI. The CDR3 has 13 residues. The ends were cut back, 5 bases at V and 0 bases at J, with 5 bases in the middle. This sample was taken from a study of blood T cell repertoires in COVID-19. Study-wide context: Material from acute and convalescent COVID-19 was sourced from the United States, Italy and Spain. The analysed material was cDNA or gDNA that came from T cells, B-cell-depleted T cells, or PBMCs.

Authors' methods: By means of reference gene primer amplification, nucleated cell counts were estimated. Produced via immunoSEQ multiplex PCR; TCRdb's table is partial and in-frame only. The D gene and trimming were derived from the DNA, and the V and J assignments and clone size from that table. The data show fewer than 200,000 clones, approximately 80% seen once. This chain links TRBV2 with TRBJ1-3; no reliable D call. The TCR sequence derives from a woman of 80 years or more with acute or convalescent COVID-19. The sample consisted of peripheral blood. CDR3: CASSTDSGNTIYF. CDR3 DNA: TGTGCCAGCAGTACAGACTCTGGAAACACCATATATTTT.